In this sample, the clone carrying this T cell receptor (beta chain) turned up once. Authors' processing steps: ImmunoSEQ gave junction-only sequences without quality scores, so filtering differed. Data came from immunoSEQ multiplex PCR; TCRdb stores just in-frame clones and leaves some out. D and trimming come from the DNA, and the V and J calls and clone size come from that table. The table lists a few hundred thousand clones, around 90% of them singletons. With 2 bases removed from V and 2 bases from J, the gap between germline ends came to 15 bases. Germline lookup yields CDR1 SGDLS and CDR2 YYNGEE. The CDR3 covers 16 residues. Adult donors, all healthy and HIV-negative, had no recent acute infections or vaccinations. What CD8 memory combined were CD45RO+ cells and CCR7-negative CD45RA+ TemRA cells. These data belong to a study of shared clonotypes between healthy human individuals. Study in general: Participating donors consisted of two women and a few men aged 18 to 49.

The receptor was derived from a man in his late teens or twenties in good health. The sample consisted of memory CD8+ T cells sorted from blood. Subset indicated: CD45RO+ cells pooled with CCR7-negative TemRA cells. This rearrangement joins TRBV9 to TRBJ2-3, with D possibly TRBD2 on 6 matching bases. In DNA form, the CDR3 reads TGTGCCAGCAGCGTCGGTGGGGACTCTCACACAGATACGCAGTATTTT. Protein: CASSVGGDSHTDTQYF.